This TCR beta chain was obtained from a study of cytotoxic CD8 clonotypes in ibrutinib-treated CLL. In the study overall: Within the patient group, under 12 were relapsed/refractory and some 14 treatment-naive, and some 17 were IGHV unmutated.

TCRdb keeps only in-frame clones here, not all; method: immunoSEQ multiplex PCR. The profile shows approximately 20,000 clones, roughly 80% of them singletons. This clone was observed a few times. This receptor was obtained from a human donor with chronic lymphocytic leukemia. Sequences were derived from PBMCs, sampled before ibrutinib treatment.

The CDR3 DNA reads as TGTGCCAGCAGCTTCTGGTCCGGAGGGCGATTAAGGCAGCCCCAGCATTTT. Translation: CASSFWSGGRLRQPQHF. The chain carries TRBV5-4 and TRBJ1-5; no reliable D call. Trimming took 2 bases from V and 7 from J, leaving 22 bases between them. Germline V gene lookup returns CDR1 SGHNT and CDR2 YYREEE (reference sequence). CDR3 size: 17 residues. Filled out from reference TRBV5-4 and TRBJ1-5, the complete variable domain reads ETGVTQSPTHLIKTRGQQVTLRCSSQSGHNTVSWYQQALGQGPQFIFQYYREEENGRGNFPPRFSGLQFPNYSSELNVNALELDDSALYLCASSFWSGGRLRQPQHFGDGTRLSIL.